This T cell receptor beta chain was identified in a study of cytomegalovirus exposure and HLA in healthy donors (dated by TCRdb to 2017 to 2019). With respect to the entire study: An earlier analysis of several hundred of the donors reported under 300 Gb of sequence data and approximately 120 million unique TCR beta sequences obtained from around 190 million T cells. The study profiled the T cell repertoires of 500 to 800 subjects by immunosequencing and related them to cytomegalovirus serostatus. An earlier analysis of 500 to 650 of the donors applied high-throughput TCR beta sequencing to assess whether each TCR beta V gene segment acted as functional or pseudogenic. Typing coverage differed by locus: A, B, C, DRB1 and DQB1 were typed in roughly 629-640 donors, DQA1 in 522, DPA1 in around 600, and DPB1 in 450 to 490. The genetic ancestry cluster associated with self-reported Caucasian donors included 80% to 90% of the 350 to 500 genotyped donors. Every repertoire in the discovery cohort had been generated on one and the same sequencing platform. Besides the first cohort of approximately 710 subjects, a separate validation cohort made up of some 110 different subjects was used. Roughly five DR-DQ haplotypes were treated as single units for association and clustering because of strong linkage in the cohort. The study combined high-throughput TCR immunosequencing, statistical association of individual TCRs with disease status, and machine learning to predict cytomegalovirus infection status. Alongside the repertoire data, information on donor age, sex, ethnicity and CMV serostatus was compiled. On average, 235,054 unique TCR beta nucleotide sequences were sequenced per donor among 398 genotyped donors of the cohort, with roughly 18% of those sequences being non-productive. Rather than using new phenotypic data, the later analysis identified candidate immune exposures from TCR beta sequences and from how often those sequences occurred across donors. An early release that covered about 600 HLA-typed donors contained around 300 gigabases of sequencing data and about 84 million unique TCR sequences. The study aimed to test whether signatures of past pathogen exposure could be identified by cataloging public T cell receptors. In a later analysis, previously published TCR beta repertoires from more than 500 donors were re-analyzed and high-resolution HLA genotyping was added so that TCR occurrence patterns could be studied. Class I and class II HLA loci were covered by the typing at four-digit resolution. A later genetic analysis took genome-wide SNP genotypes for 398 of the 666 donors and used that subset as a discovery cohort. General study outcomes and caveats: In an earlier analysis of more than 500 of the donors, most TCR beta V segments appeared in productive rearrangements about 90% or about 30% of the time, broadly matching IMGT annotations. A total of 164 TCR beta chains were listed by the study as associated with cytomegalovirus. The authors suggested that the approach could potentially be extended to other disease states and immunological phenotypes. Several of the top co-occurrence clusters appeared to be linked to parvovirus B19, influenza, CMV and Epstein-Barr virus, according to a later analysis. A few of the identified cytomegalovirus-associated TCR beta chains were confirmed in vitro to be specific for cytomegalovirus antigens. In a later genetic analysis, a missense DCLRE1C variant was associated with V-gene and J-gene trimming of TCR beta chains, and the association was replicated in an independent cohort. Some 16 rarely observed V segments, including chromosome 9 orphons, were excluded from the earlier analysis of 550 to 700 of the donors because counts were too low. While some public TCRs were present in many individuals, most TCR sequences turned up only very rarely across donors. A further reported finding was that TCR beta sequences accurately predicted the HLA-A and HLA-B alleles for most subjects in the first cohort. Presence/absence analyses assumed roughly uniform sequencing depth across donors, an assumption that may not hold. This cohort had only TCR beta chains sequenced, and the lack of alpha or paired-chain data limited which features could be detected. Cytomegalovirus status was reported to be diagnosed by the classifier with high specificity and sensitivity in both the original and validation cohorts. Because the 87-base-pair reads could not distinguish some IMGT-functional V segments, including TRBV6-2 and TRBV6-3, those segments were excluded. When HLA alleles, especially DR and DQ, strongly co-occurred, TCR associations were difficult to assign to individual alleles. In a later analysis, some 18,000 TCR beta sequences were associated with specific HLA alleles at a false discovery rate of 0.05. Linkage disequilibrium might explain the correlated functional status among segregating V segments, but an unknown experimental factor could not be excluded. According to a later analysis, most CMV-associated TCR beta chains appeared to be HLA-restricted, and the HLA associations seemed to be driven largely by CMV exposure. A cluster of highly shared sequence variants was judged likely to be a technical artifact of the sequencing pipeline. In a later analysis, HLA-associated TCR beta chains showed more clonal expansion and lower generation probabilities than non-associated chains that were equally common. In a later genetic analysis, fewer N-insertions in productive TCRs were reported among donors in an Asian-associated ancestry cluster than the approximately 670-donor mean. Because some donors lacked HLA typing at each locus, the association tests relied only on the typed subset. For the cohort, immune exposure information was limited to CMV serostatus. In a later analysis, the rate of TCR association differed among HLA loci, with DRB1 alleles having the most associated TCRs and HLA-C alleles having the fewest.

Library generation was performed with the immunoSEQ multiplex PCR assay. For the multiplex PCR, a mixture combining 60 forward primers for TCR Vbeta segments and 13 reverse primers for TCR Jbeta segments was used. The CDR3 region of rearranged TCR beta genes was amplified from genomic DNA with a multiplex PCR assay. The amplified TCR beta libraries were sequenced on the Illumina HiSeq System as 87-base-pair reads. In the paper's pipeline: A later analysis tallied tens of millions of unique TCR beta chains across the 666 repertoires, and approximately 9.9 million of those chains were shared by two or more donors. A nearest-neighbor algorithm error-corrected the raw reads and collapsed the reads into unique sequences, merging closely related sequences to remove PCR and sequencing errors. Alignment of CDR3 sequences to IMGT reference sequences was used to assign V, D and J gene segments. For a sequence to be retained, a match of at least six nucleotides to both a V gene segment and a J gene segment was required. Rearrangements were called productive when the CDR3 lacked stop codons and stayed in frame with V and J; all others were non-productive. CDR3 was defined according to IMGT convention as the region running from the second conserved V-encoded cysteine to the conserved J-encoded phenylalanine. The earlier analysis of about 590 of the donors excluded sequences that lacked an unambiguous match to a single V gene segment. In an earlier analysis of approximately 590 of the donors, V segments were called functional above 56.7% productive rearrangements and were called segregating when the between-donor standard deviation exceeded 5%. A statistical classification framework was built to diagnose cytomegalovirus status from the catalog of TCR beta chain sequences. In a later analysis, V and J genes were assigned by comparing TCR nucleotide sequences against IMGT/GENE-DB human TR gene sequences. The TCRdist pipeline was used in a later analysis to assign CDR3 sequences and most-parsimonious VDJ recombination scenarios. A later analysis defined each TCR beta chain by its CDR3 amino acid sequence plus V-gene family, and excluded reads lacking a unique V-gene family. A later analysis removed several hundred highly shared, low-generation-probability nucleotide sequences to deal with suspected cross-contamination and a sequencing artifact. In a later analysis, a clonal expansion index was calculated for each public chain from normalized within-repertoire ranks of inferred template counts. In a later analysis, generation probabilities were computed using a VDJ recombination model fitted to out-of-frame rearrangements, and the results were checked against IGoR. In a later analysis, TCR-TCR, TCR-HLA and TCR-CMV co-occurrence was scored with hypergeometric tests, and a repertoire-size bias correction was applied to TCR pairs. To estimate false discovery rates, a later analysis permuted the HLA or CMV assignments 20 times. In a later analysis, co-occurring TCRs were grouped using DBSCAN, with TCRdist sequence similarity added in when clustering inside HLA-allele-positive subsets. Repertoires with fewer than 30,000 or more than 120,000 public chains were left out of co-occurrence clustering, as were five repertoires with anomalous nucleotide sharing. Not all clones reach the TCRdb copy of this immuneACCESS table, which keeps in-frame sequences only. Checked studies attribute under half of the gap to unresolved V genes and leave the rest unexplained. D and trimming were read from the DNA, whereas the V and J calls and clone size are those reported in that table. This sample has about 34,000 clones in its table, and around 82% of those were observed once. The ten largest clonotypes hold 8% to 11% of the sample.

The cohort was made up of 500 to 800 healthy bone marrow donors. Cohort members were all nominally healthy when sampled, although unrecorded immune exposures were likely present. The donor tested CMV seropositive and was one of the 289 seropositive cohort members. A peripheral blood sample was provided by each donor, and peripheral blood mononuclear cells were used for TCR beta sequencing. The Qiagen DNeasy Blood Extraction Kit was used to extract genomic DNA from the blood cell samples. As for this clone: It lacks a known antigen. Base qualities are not recorded, but no much larger clone differs from it by a single base.

From a lookup of the germline V gene, CDR1 and CDR2 are SNHLY and FYNNEI. V is reduced by 7 bases and J by 1 base, leaving a spacing of 19 bases between them. There are 16 amino acids in the CDR3, from cysteine to phenylalanine inclusive. Of all the DNA, just the CDR3 is kept, 48 bases in frame from base 1. Recombination connected TRBV2 to TRBJ2-5; D gene: possibly TRBD2, on 7 matching bases. The clonotype originates from a woman under 30 in good health and CMV-seropositive. Sequencing was done on a sample of PBMCs. The CDR3 region: CASTLPTGGTQETQYF. The sequenced DNA is TGTGCCAGCACCCTGCCGACGGGGGGCACCCAAGAGACCCAGTACTTC.